This T cell receptor (beta chain) was observed in a study of shared clonotypes between healthy human individuals. Study observations and caveats: Large sequencing depth failed to make sorted-subset sequencing complete, rarefaction showed. Compared with memory subsets, naive subsets generally had larger estimated richness.

The donors, healthy adults who were HIV-negative, had experienced no recent acute infections or vaccinations. Details on this clone: The antigen is unknown.

The assay was carried out at the deep level. Generated by immunoSEQ multiplex PCR, the TCRdb table keeps only in-frame clones and is missing some. The data show about 2.3 million clones, around 92% seen once. CDR3 length: 16 residues. The germline CDR1 and CDR2 sequences are MNHNY and SVGAGI (reference sequence). V dropped 0 bases and J dropped 0 bases, with 9 bases sitting between them. This clonotype was sampled from a man younger than 35 in good health. Some clones in this sample may be carry-over from other donors' samples. This rearrangement joins TRBV6-6 to TRBJ2-1; a possible D gene is TRBD1 (5 bases). Source material: naive CD4+ T cells from PBMCs. Subset of the sample: CD45RA+ positively selected. The CDR3 spells CASSYSRVPSYNEQFF. CDR3 sequence (DNA): TGTGCCAGCAGTTACTCCAGGGTTCCCTCCTACAATGAGCAGTTCTTC.